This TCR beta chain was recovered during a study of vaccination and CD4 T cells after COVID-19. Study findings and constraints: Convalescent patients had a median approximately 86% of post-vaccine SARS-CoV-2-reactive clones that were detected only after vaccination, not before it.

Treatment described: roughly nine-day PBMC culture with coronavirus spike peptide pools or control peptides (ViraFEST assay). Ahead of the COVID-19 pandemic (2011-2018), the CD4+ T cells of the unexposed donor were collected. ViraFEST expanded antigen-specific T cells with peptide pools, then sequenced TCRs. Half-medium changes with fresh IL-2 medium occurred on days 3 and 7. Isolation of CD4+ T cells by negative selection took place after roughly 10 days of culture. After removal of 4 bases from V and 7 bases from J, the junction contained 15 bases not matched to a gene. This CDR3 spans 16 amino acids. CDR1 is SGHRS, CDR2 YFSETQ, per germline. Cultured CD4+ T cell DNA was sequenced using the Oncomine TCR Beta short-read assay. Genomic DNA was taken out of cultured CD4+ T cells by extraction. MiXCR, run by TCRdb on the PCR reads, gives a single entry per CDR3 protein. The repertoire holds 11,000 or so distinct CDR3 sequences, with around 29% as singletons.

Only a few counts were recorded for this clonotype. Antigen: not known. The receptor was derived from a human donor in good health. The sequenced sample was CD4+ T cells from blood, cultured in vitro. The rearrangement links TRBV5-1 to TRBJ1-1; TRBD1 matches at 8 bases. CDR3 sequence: CASSPSLTGGGGEAFF. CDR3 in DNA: TGCGCCAGCAGCCCAAGCCTAACAGGGGGAGGCGGTGAAGCTTTCTTT.